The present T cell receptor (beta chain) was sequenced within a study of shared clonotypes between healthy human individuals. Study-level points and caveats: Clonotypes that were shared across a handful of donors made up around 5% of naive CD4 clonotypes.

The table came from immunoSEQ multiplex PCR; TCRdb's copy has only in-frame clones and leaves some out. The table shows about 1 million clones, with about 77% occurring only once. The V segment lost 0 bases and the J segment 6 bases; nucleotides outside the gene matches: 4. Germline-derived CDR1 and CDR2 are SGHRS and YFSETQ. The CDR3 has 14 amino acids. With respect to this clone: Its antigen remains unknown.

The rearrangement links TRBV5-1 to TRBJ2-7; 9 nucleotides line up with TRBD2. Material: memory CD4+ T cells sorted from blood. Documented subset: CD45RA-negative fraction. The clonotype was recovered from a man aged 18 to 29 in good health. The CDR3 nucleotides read TGCGCCAGCAGCTTGGGTAGCGGGAGTGGCGAGCAGTACTTC. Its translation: CASSLGSGSGEQYF.